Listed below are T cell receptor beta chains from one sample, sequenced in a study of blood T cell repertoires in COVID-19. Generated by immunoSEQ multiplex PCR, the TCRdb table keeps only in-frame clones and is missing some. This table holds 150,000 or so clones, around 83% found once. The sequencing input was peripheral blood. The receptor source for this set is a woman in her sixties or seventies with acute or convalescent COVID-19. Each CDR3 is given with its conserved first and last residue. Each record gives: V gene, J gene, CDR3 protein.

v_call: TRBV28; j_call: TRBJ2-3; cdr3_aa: CASSLRVTDTQYF
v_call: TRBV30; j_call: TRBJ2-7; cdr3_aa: CAWAGPPHSYEQYF
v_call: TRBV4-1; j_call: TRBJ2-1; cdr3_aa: CASSQVQNSYNEQFF
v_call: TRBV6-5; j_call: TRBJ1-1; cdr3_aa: CASRRDSQKNTEAFF
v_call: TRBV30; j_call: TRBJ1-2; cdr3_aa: CAWSVLKDFTF
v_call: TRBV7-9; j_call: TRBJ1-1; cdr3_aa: CASSGRGGTEAFF
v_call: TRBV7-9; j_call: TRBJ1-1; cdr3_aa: CASSVMNTEAFF
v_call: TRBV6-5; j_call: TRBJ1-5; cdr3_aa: CASSNRGNQPQHF
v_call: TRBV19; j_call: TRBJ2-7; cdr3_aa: CASSPTSSANYEQYF
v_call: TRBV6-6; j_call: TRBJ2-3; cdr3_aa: CASSPTSVRIDTQYF
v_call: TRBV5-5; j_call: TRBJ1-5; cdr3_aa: CASSLAAFNQPQHF
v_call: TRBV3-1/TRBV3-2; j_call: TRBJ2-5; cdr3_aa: CASSLYRDQETQYF
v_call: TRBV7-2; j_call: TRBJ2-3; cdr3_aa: CASSHALTSGGTDTQYF
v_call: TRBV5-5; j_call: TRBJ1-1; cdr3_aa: CASSLEGQGMTEAFF
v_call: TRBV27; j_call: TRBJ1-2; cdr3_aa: CASSTGRLNYGYTF